This TCR beta chain was captured by sequencing in a study of OX40 agonist ivuxolimab in advanced cancers. On the study more broadly: A mean age of approximately 58 years, range about 20 to 85, was recorded, and 82.7% were male.

This CDR3 has 14 amino acids. Germline V CDR1 and CDR2: SGDLS, YYNGEE. Sequencing was performed with immunoSEQ multiplex PCR; in TCRdb, only in-frame clones are kept and a portion is missing. The sample has fewer than 100,000 clones; about 80% are singletons. Worth noting for this clone: A read error may produce the germline difference seen at one junction end.

The TCR was taken from an adult with an advanced solid tumor such as melanoma, head and neck, liver or kidney cancer. The source was CD4+ or CD8+ T cells sorted from blood, collected in a trial of the OX40 agonist ivuxolimab. This sequence joins TRBV9 and TRBJ2-7; D unresolved. CDR3 sequence (DNA): TGTGCCAGCTGCGTAGCCCCGTCAGCCTACGAGCAGTACTTC. It is translated as CASCVAPSAYEQYF.